This record looks at one T cell receptor beta chain sequence and its context. Its target antigen remains unknown. Base quality data are lacking; no much larger clone is found one base away. This sample is drawn from a study of blood T cell repertoires in COVID-19 (TCRdb year 2020). General notes on the study: Collaborator samples came from the United States, Italy and Spain and covered acute and convalescent phases of COVID-19. The material from the prospective study consisted of cDNA or gDNA derived from T cells, B-cell-depleted T cells, or PBMCs. Deeply sampled blood TCRbeta repertoires from subjects exposed to, actively infected with, or recovered from COVID-19 were included in the dataset. The repertoires were made available in a free public database intended to serve as a resource for research on the immune response to SARS-CoV-2. Samples were obtained from the ongoing ImmuneRACE study (first 160 participants) and from some 1,200 subjects provided by 6 global collaborators. Sample metadata almost always included a de-identified subject ID, COVID-19 status, age in years and sex. Where HLA class I and class II types were available, the types were taken from metadata supplied by the sample provider, not from assay-based typing.

The collaborating institutions used their own protocols to collect whole blood in K2EDTA tubes. Collaborator samples were shipped for TCRbeta analysis as frozen whole blood, isolated PBMCs, or DNA extracted from either sample type. Overall study results and their limits: The amount of clinical and demographic metadata varied by source and participant and was provided uncurated.

TCRbeta CDR3 regions were amplified from genomic DNA by means of the immunoSEQ Assay, a bias-controlled multiplex PCR. As for how the authors treated the data: Nucleated cell counts per sample were estimated from amplification of reference gene primers within the assay. To quantify the absolute abundance of each unique TCRbeta CDR3 rearrangement, sequence reads were collapsed and filtered. For each sample, productive Simpson clonality was calculated as the square root of Simpson's diversity index across productive rearrangements. TCRdb provides this immuneACCESS table in a form limited to in-frame rearrangements. Some clones are lacking; in checked studies, under half of them reflect an unresolved V gene, and why the rest are absent is not known. The D gene and trimming were derived from the DNA, and the V and J assignments and clone size from that table. This sample has 90,000 to 120,000 clones in its table, and 80% to 90% of those were observed once. Roughly 2.3% of the sample belongs to the ten largest clones.

The sample was peripheral blood. This sequence was found in a human donor in a cohort sampled during active COVID-19.

The CDR3 has the sequence CASSYSRYEQFF. The DNA sequence follows: TGTGCCAGCAGTTACTCGAGGTATGAGCAGTTCTTC. The sequence is built from TRBV6-6 and TRBJ2-1; the D gene lacks a confident call. From the cysteine up to the phenylalanine, the CDR3 has a length of 12 residues. Only CDR3 DNA is held: 36 bases, read in frame from base 1. Based on the germline V gene (reference sequence), the CDR1 and CDR2 sequences are MNHNY and SVGAGI. Relative to germline, V is 0 bases shorter and J is 8 bases shorter, with 5 bases between their ends.